This TCR beta chain was identified in a study of cytomegalovirus exposure and HLA in healthy donors. Study results and caveats: Associated with cytomegalovirus, according to the listing, were 150 to 200 TCR beta chains.

Primers included in the PCR were 60 Vbeta and 13 Jbeta primers. Sequencing was performed with immunoSEQ multiplex PCR; in TCRdb, only in-frame clones are kept and a portion is missing. This table has more than 85,000 clones, around 80% appearing once. With V trimmed by 1 base and J by 4 bases, 6 bases remained unmatched. CDR3 length: 16 residues. Germline CDR1 is SGHTA and CDR2 is FQGNSA. As concerns this clone: Its antigen is unidentified.

This chain links TRBV7-2 with TRBJ2-3, with 9 bases lining up with TRBD2. The sample consisted of PBMCs. The clonotype originates from a female donor in good health and CMV-seropositive. CDR3 sequence reads: CASSLGVAGAPDTQYF. DNA for the CDR3: TGTGCCAGCAGCTTAGGGGTAGCGGGGGCCCCAGATACGCAGTATTTT.